The 14 T cell receptor beta chains below come from one sample, sequenced in a study of T cell clusters in autoimmune cytopenias. Multiplex touch-down PCR amplified TRB using TRB-A and TRB-B pools in one tube. TCRdb re-called the multiplex PCR reads, yielding one record per CDR3 amino acid sequence without DNA. The sample includes thousands of distinct CDR3 sequences. TRB was amplified from roughly 250 ng of peripheral blood genomic DNA per sample. The sample comprised peripheral blood. All receptors come from a human donor with an autoimmune cytopenia or autoimmune hepatitis (not recorded which).

The gene calls are TRBV19 and TRBJ1-1; absent DNA, TCRdb's TRBD1 call cannot be checked. The germline gives CDR1 LNHDA, CDR2 SQIVND (reference sequence). The CDR3 covers 12 residues. CDR3 in amino acids: CASSIGGIAAFF.

The chain links TRBV12-3 or TRBV12-4 to TRBJ2-1; TCRdb's assignment of TRBD2 cannot be checked, as there is no DNA. The CDR3 length is 15 residues. The CDR3 spells CASSLSGLAYNEQFF.

This clonotype is identified as medium-sized (0.01 to 0.1%) from frequency. CDR3 residues: CSVEDHPDGYTF. V usage is TRBV29-1 and J usage is TRBJ1-2. From germline, CDR1 is SQVTM and CDR2 ANQGSEA. The length of the CDR3 is 12 residues.

By frequency, this clonotype is medium-sized. This rearrangement joins TRBV19 to TRBJ2-7; the TCRdb call, TRBD2, lacks DNA for checking. This CDR3 comprises 14 residues. The germline CDR1 and CDR2 sequences are LNHDA and SQIVND (reference sequence). CDR3 loop: CASSRTSANYEQYF. The complete variable domain, with remaining parts taken from reference TRBV19 and TRBJ2-7, reads DGGITQSPKYLFRKEGQNVTLSCEQNLNHDAMYWYRQDPGQGLRLIYYSQIVNDFQKGDIAEGYSVSREKKESFPLTVTSAQKNPTAFYLCASSRTSANYEQYFGPGTRLTVT.

CDR3: CASSQRLAGAGGTDTQYF. V is TRBV5-5 and J is TRBJ2-3; TCRdb outputs TRBD2, but without DNA this stays unchecked. CDR1 is SGHKS, CDR2 YYEKEE, per germline (reference sequence). CDR3 size: 18 residues.

Measured by frequency, this clonotype is medium-sized. The V gene is TRBV6-2 or TRBV6-3, the J gene TRBJ2-7; absent DNA, TCRdb's TRBD1 call cannot be checked. The CDR3 is 14 residues long. The germline CDR1 and CDR2 sequences are MNHEY and SVGEGT. The CDR3 loop reads CASRATGGGYEQYF.

The chain has TRBV5-4 and TRBJ1-5. The CDR3 extends over 15 amino acids. The germline gives CDR1 SGHNT, CDR2 YYREEE (reference sequence). The CDR3 sequence is CASSLDRGSGQPQHF.

The CDR3 sequence is CSVETTTSGEQFF. This sequence joins TRBV29-1 and TRBJ2-1; no DNA is available, so the TRBD2 call from TCRdb remains unchecked. Germline V gene lookup returns CDR1 SQVTM and CDR2 ANQGSEA. This CDR3 contains 13 residues.

This sequence joins TRBV11-1 and TRBJ2-2; TCRdb returns TRBD2, unconfirmable since there is no DNA. Germline lookup yields CDR1 SGHAT and CDR2 FQDESV (reference sequence). This CDR3 has 16 amino acids. CDR3 protein: CASSRGGGGGTGELFF.

V usage is TRBV20-1 and J usage is TRBJ2-7; TCRdb calls TRBD2, which cannot be checked without DNA. Per germline, CDR1 DFQATT and CDR2 SNEGSKA (reference sequence). CDR3 size: 16 residues. This CDR3 is CSAREGTSGFTYEQYF.

The CDR3 protein is CASSVRGMRGRTEAFF. V and J are TRBV5-4 and TRBJ1-1. CDR3 length: 16 residues. CDR1 is SGHNT and CDR2 is YYREEE in the germline V gene (reference sequence).

The chain joins TRBV29-1 to TRBJ2-3; TCRdb selects TRBD2, and the lack of DNA leaves this call unchecked. Germline V gene data show CDR1 as SQVTM and CDR2 as ANQGSEA. This CDR3 is built from 16 residues. CDR3 in amino acids: CSVTGTSALFGDTQYF.

This chain uses TRBV13 with TRBJ2-5; TCRdb's D call, TRBD2, is unchecked because there is no DNA. The CDR3 is made up of 16 amino acids. Looked up from germline, CDR1 is PRHDT and CDR2 is FYEKMQ (reference sequence). The CDR3: CASSSQGRGGAETQYF.

This CDR3 reads CASSLGMGGIGEKLFF. The chain couples TRBV13 to TRBJ1-4; checking the TCRdb D call of TRBD1 is not possible without DNA. This CDR3 is built from 16 residues. CDR1 is PRHDT and CDR2 is FYEKMQ in the germline V gene (reference sequence).